This TCR beta chain is drawn from a study of T cell repertoires in cytomegalovirus infection. In the study overall: HLA-C-restricted CMV epitopes, recently identified, and well-studied HLA-B-restricted ones were used by the study. Evidence of both CMV infection and a matching HLA type came from public TCR beta signatures.

TCRdb re-derived calls from the reads in MiXCR, one entry per CDR3 protein. The sample has approximately 300,000 distinct CDR3 sequences, around 25% seen once. Worth noting for this clonotype: Its cognate antigen is unknown.

Study observations and caveats: Cumulated frequencies of public TCR beta families served to identify carriers of CMV plus the relevant HLA. HLA-C-restricted CMV-specific TCR beta clonotypes prevailed in the ex vivo response.

The TCR originated in a human donor in good health (CMV status not recorded). Some clones in this sample may be carry-over from other donors' samples. This specimen was cultured PBMCs, taken from culture after CMV antigen stimulation.

Here the CDR3 reads CASSLWTGDTEAFF. As DNA, the CDR3 is TGTGCCAGCAGTTTATGGACAGGGGACACTGAAGCTTTCTTT. The rearrangement joins TRBV27 to TRBJ1-1, with 9 nucleotides matching TRBD1. The CDR3 consists of 14 residues. From germline, CDR1 is MNHEY and CDR2 SMNVEV (reference sequence). V shed 1 base and J 3 bases; nucleotides not matched to a gene: 0.